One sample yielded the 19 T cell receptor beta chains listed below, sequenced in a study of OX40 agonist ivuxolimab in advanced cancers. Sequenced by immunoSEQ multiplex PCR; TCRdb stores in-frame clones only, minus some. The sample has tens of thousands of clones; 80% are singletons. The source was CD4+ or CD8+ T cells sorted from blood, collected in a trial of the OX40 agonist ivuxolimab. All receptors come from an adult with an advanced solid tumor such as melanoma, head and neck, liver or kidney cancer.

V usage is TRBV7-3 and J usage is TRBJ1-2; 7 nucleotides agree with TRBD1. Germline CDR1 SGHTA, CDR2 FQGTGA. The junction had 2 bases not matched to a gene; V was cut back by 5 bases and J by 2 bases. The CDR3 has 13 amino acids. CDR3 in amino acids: CASSTTGNYGYTF. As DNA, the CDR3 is TGTGCCAGCAGCACGACAGGGAACTATGGCTACACCTTC.

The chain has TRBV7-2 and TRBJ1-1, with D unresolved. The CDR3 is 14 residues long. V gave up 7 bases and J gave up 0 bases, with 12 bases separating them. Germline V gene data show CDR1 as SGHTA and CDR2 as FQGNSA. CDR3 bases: TGTGCCAGCATTGGGTCGGGGATGAACACTGAAGCTTTCTTT. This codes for CASIGSGMNTEAFF.

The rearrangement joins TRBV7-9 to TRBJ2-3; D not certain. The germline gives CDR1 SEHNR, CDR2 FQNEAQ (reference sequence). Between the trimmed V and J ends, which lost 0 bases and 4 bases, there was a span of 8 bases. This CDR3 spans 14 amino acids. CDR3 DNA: TGTGCCAGCAGCTTAGCCCCCGCCCCAGATACGCAGTATTTT. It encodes CASSLAPAPDTQYF.

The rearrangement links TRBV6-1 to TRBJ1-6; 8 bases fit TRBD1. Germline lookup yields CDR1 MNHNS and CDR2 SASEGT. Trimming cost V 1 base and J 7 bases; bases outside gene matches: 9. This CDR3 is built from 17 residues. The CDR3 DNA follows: TGTGCCAGCAGTGAAGAGGCAGGGGGCTTTTCGAATTCACCCCTCCACTTT. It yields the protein CASSEEAGGFSNSPLHF.

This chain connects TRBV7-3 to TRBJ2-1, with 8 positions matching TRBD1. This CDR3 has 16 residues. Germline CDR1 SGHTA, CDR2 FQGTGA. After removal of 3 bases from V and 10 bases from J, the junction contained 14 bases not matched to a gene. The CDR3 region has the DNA TGTGCCAGCAGCTTCTTAGGTGGGACAGGCCAGGGGGAGCAGTTCTTC. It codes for CASSFLGGTGQGEQFF.

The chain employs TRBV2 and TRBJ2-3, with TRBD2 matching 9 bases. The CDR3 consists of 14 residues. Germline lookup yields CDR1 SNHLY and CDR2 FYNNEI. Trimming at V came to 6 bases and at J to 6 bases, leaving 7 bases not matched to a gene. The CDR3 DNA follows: TGTGCCAGCAGCGGGACTAGCTCCATCGATACGCAGTATTTT. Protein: CASSGTSSIDTQYF.

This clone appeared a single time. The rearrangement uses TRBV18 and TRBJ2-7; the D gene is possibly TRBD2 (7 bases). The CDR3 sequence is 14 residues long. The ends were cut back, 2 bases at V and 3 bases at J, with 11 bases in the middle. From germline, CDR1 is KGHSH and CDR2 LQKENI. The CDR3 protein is CASSPTGGFYEQYF. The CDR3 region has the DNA TGTGCCAGCTCACCAACGGGGGGCTTCTACGAGCAGTACTTC. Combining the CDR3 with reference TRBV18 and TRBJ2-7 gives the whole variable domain NAGVMQNPRHLVRRRGQEARLRCSPMKGHSHVYWYRQLPEEGLKFMVYLQKENIIDESGMPKERFSAEFPKEGPSILRIQQVVRGDSAAYFCASSPTGGFYEQYFGPGTRLTVT.

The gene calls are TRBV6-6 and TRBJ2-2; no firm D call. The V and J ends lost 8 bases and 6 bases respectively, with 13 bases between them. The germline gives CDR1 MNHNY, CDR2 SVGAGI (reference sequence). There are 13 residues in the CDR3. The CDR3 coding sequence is TGTGCCAGCTCCATAAACCCAGCCGGGGAGCTGTTTTTT. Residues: CASSINPAGELFF.

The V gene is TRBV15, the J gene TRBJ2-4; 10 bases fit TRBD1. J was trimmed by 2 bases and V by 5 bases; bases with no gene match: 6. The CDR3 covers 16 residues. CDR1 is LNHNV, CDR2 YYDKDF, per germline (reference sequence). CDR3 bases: TGTGCCACCAGCCCCCGGGACAGGGGAACCAAAAACATTCAGTACTTC. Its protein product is CATSPRDRGTKNIQYF.

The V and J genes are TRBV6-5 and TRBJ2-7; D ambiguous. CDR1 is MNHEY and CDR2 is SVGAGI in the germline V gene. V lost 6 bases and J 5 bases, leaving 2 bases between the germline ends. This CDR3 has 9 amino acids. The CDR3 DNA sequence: TGTGCCAGCAGAAACGAGCAGTACGTC. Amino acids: CASRNEQYV.

The CDR3 sequence is CASTLGRTDTQYF. Written as DNA, the CDR3 is TGTGCCAGCACGCTCGGACGGACAGATACGCAGTATTTT. The genes are TRBV2 and TRBJ2-3; no definite D call. V was pared by 7 bases and J by 3 bases, with 11 bases between. The germline V gene has CDR1 SNHLY and CDR2 FYNNEI. The CDR3 is 13 amino acids.

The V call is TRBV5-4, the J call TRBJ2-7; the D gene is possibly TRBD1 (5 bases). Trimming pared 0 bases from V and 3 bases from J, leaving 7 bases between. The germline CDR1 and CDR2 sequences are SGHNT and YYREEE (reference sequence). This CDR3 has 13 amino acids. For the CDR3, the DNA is TGTGCCAGCAGCTTGGAGGGGCTCTACGAGCAGTACGTC. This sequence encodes CASSLEGLYEQYV.

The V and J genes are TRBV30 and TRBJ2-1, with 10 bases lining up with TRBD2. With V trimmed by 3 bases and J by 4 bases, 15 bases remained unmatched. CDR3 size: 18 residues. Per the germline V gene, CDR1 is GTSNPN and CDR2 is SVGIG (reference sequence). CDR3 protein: CAWRTRGSELAGYNEQFF. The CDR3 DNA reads TGTGCCTGGAGGACCCGGGGATCGGAACTAGCGGGGTACAATGAGCAGTTCTTC.

The CDR3 region is CASSRVGGEETQYF. In nucleotides, the CDR3 is TGTGCCAGCAGCCGCGTAGGGGGCGAAGAGACCCAGTACTTC. The chain joins TRBV7-6 to TRBJ2-5, with 7 nucleotides matching TRBD1. The germline CDR1 and CDR2 sequences are SGHVS and FNYEAQ. This CDR3 is built from 14 residues. J was trimmed by 3 bases and V by 5 bases; bases with no gene match: 6.

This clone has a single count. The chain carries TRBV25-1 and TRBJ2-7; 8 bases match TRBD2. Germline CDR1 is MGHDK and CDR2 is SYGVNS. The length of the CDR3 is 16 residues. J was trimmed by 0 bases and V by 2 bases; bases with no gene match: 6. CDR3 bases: TGTGCCAGCAGTGAACTCCAGCGGGGGACCTCCTACGAGCAGTACGTC. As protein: CASSELQRGTSYEQYV.

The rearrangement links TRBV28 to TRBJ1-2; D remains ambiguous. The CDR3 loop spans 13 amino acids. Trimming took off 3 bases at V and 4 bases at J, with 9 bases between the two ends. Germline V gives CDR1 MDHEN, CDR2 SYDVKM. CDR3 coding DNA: TGTGCCAGCAGTTTGAAGTCGGCCTATGGCTACACCTTC. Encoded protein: CASSLKSAYGYTF.

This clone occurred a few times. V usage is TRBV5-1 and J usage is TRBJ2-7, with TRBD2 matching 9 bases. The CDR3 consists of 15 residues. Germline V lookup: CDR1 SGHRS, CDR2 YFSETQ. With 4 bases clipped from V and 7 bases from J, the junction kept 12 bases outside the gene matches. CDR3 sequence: CASSPAAGGPGEQYF. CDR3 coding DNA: TGCGCCAGCAGCCCGGCGGCGGGAGGGCCAGGGGAGCAGTACTTC.

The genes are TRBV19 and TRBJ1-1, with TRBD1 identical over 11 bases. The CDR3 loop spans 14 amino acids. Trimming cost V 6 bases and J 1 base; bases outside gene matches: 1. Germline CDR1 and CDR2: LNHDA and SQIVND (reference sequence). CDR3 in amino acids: CASSGQGANTEAFF. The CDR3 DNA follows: TGTGCCAGTAGCGGACAGGGGGCGAACACTGAAGCTTTCTTT.

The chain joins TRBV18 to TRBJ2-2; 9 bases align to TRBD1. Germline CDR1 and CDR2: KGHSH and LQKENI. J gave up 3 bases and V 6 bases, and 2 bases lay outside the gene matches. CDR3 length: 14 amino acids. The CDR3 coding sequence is TGTGCCAGCTCGCGGACAGGGGACACCGGGGAGCTGTTTTTT. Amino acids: CASSRTGDTGELFF.